Following are 25 T cell receptor beta chains from one sample sequenced in a study of human T cells and chemical hapten exposure. MiXCR was run by TCRdb on the RACE reads, yielding one entry per CDR3 protein. Here the sample spans some 89,000 distinct CDR3 sequences, roughly a quarter being singletons. This sample's time point: patch test 3, about 24 weeks after DPC sensitization. Treatment reported: therapeutic diphenylcyclopropenone sensitization with weekly scalp DPC. The starting material was whole blood, obtained in connection with sensitization to the hapten diphenylcyclopropenone (DPC). Every receptor here comes from a man in his forties with alopecia areata. Some clones in this sample may be carry-over from other donors' samples.

The J gene is TRBJ2-2, the V gene TRBV7-9; 7 positions agree with TRBD1. CDR1 SEHNR and CDR2 FQNEAQ come from the germline V gene (reference sequence). The CDR3 is 16 amino acids. Trimming removed 4 bases from V and 6 bases from J; junction bases left unmatched: 11. CDR3 DNA: TGTGCCAGCAGCTCCCGTTCGACAGGGCTAGCCGGGGAGCTGTTTTTT. Translation gives CASSSRSTGLAGELFF.

This clonotype showed up just a few times. V usage is TRBV4-3 and J usage is TRBJ2-3; 15 nucleotides line up with TRBD2. The CDR3 has 20 residues. The V segment lost 3 bases and the J segment 6 bases; nucleotides outside the gene matches: 16. CDR1 is LGHNA, CDR2 YSLEER, per germline. CDR3 DNA sequence: TGCGCCAGCAGCCACCTACCCAGAGGGACTAGCGGGAGGTTCAAGGATACGCAGTATTTT. It translates to CASSHLPRGTSGRFKDTQYF.

The gene calls are TRBV7-8 and TRBJ2-1; possible D gene TRBD2, 6 bases. Germline loops: CDR1 SGHVS, CDR2 FQNEAQ. The CDR3 has 18 amino acids. The V gene lost 5 bases and the J gene lost 1 base, with 21 bases spanning the gap. This CDR3 is CASSPKTAIGGSYNEQFF. The CDR3 DNA follows: TGTGCCAGCAGCCCTAAGACCGCAATAGGAGGGTCCTACAATGAGCAGTTCTTC.

This chain joins TRBV6-6 and TRBJ2-2; D ambiguous. The V gene's germline CDR1 is MNHNY and CDR2 SVGAGI (reference sequence). With 6 bases removed from V and 10 bases from J, the gap between germline ends came to 9 bases. The CDR3 runs to 11 residues. The CDR3 sequence is CASSLNLELFF. The CDR3 DNA follows: TGTGCCAGCAGCCTAAATCTGGAGCTGTTTTTT.

The gene calls are TRBV7-9 and TRBJ2-4, with 8 bases that match TRBD1. Germline-derived CDR1 and CDR2 are SEHNR and FQNEAQ (reference sequence). The CDR3 runs to 14 residues. J lost 7 bases, V lost 5 bases, and 7 bases had no gene match. CDR3 region: CASSQGAEGNIQYF. CDR3 nucleotides: TGTGCCAGCAGCCAGGGGGCGGAGGGGAACATTCAGTACTTC.

This clonotype was found a few times. The chain uses TRBV7-3 and TRBJ2-3; 8 nucleotides align to TRBD1. The CDR3 has 15 amino acids. Germline V lookup: CDR1 SGHTA, CDR2 FQGTGA. The junction had 5 bases not matched to a gene; V was cut back by 3 bases and J by 3 bases. CDR3 protein: CASSFRGRETDTQYF. CDR3 coding DNA: TGTGCCAGCAGCTTCAGGGGGCGCGAAACAGATACGCAGTATTTT.

This clonotype was seen only once. J is TRBJ1-5 and V is TRBV5-6; TRBD1 matches 7 bases. Germline CDR1 and CDR2: SGHDT and YYEEEE. The CDR3 sequence is 14 residues long. Losses at the gene ends were 4 bases for V and 6 bases for J; bases not matched to a gene: 7. CDR3 loop: CASSQGTGVQPQHF. As DNA, the CDR3 is TGTGCCAGCAGCCAAGGTACAGGGGTTCAGCCCCAGCATTTT.

The rearrangement joins TRBV7-2 to TRBJ2-7, with 7 bases fitting TRBD1. The CDR3 sequence is 15 residues long. With V trimmed by 5 bases and J by 2 bases, 9 bases remained unmatched. Germline CDR1 and CDR2: SGHTA and FQGNSA. For the CDR3, the DNA is TGTGCCAGCAGCCCCACATTGACAGGGACCTACGAGCAGTACTTC. As protein: CASSPTLTGTYEQYF.

In its sample, this clonotype was seen a few times. This chain uses TRBV7-9 with TRBJ2-3; D is unclear. Per the germline V gene, CDR1 is SEHNR and CDR2 is FQNEAQ (reference sequence). V was pared by 4 bases and J by 6 bases, with 5 bases between. This CDR3 is built from 11 residues. The CDR3 nucleotides read TGTGCCAGCAGCTGGGGTGATACGCAGTATTTT. It is translated as CASSWGDTQYF.

This rearrangement joins TRBV2 to TRBJ2-2; TRBD1 matches 7 bases. Germline V lookup: CDR1 SNHLY, CDR2 FYNNEI. J lost 0 bases, V lost 6 bases, and 4 bases had no gene match. This CDR3 contains 15 residues. The DNA for the CDR3 is TGTGCCAGCAGACCCGGGACAGCGAACACCGGGGAGCTGTTTTTT. It specifies CASRPGTANTGELFF.

This chain links TRBV20-1 with TRBJ2-3; no reliable D call. This CDR3 contains 14 residues. V shed 3 bases and J shed 2 bases, with 12 bases lying between them. The germline V gene has CDR1 DFQATT and CDR2 SNEGSKA (reference sequence). In nucleotides, the CDR3 is TGCAGTGCTAGTTCAGGAGCCCCCACAGATACGCAGTATTTT. Its translation is CSASSGAPTDTQYF.

As concerns this clonotype: Mismatch with germline at one junction end may stem from a read error. V and J are TRBV2 and TRBJ2-3; D is unresolved. CDR1 SNHLY and CDR2 FYNNEI come from the germline V gene. CDR3 length: 13 amino acids. The CDR3 nucleotides are TGTGCCGGCAGTGATATGGGGTCAGATACGCAGTATTTT. Its protein product is CAGSDMGSDTQYF.

The V and J genes are TRBV28 and TRBJ1-3; the D is unclear. Trimming took off 3 bases at V and 4 bases at J, with 10 bases between the two ends. The CDR3 has 14 residues. The germline gives CDR1 MDHEN, CDR2 SYDVKM. The CDR3 is CASSFRGEGNTIYF. The CDR3, as DNA: TGTGCCAGCAGTTTTCGGGGAGAAGGAAACACCATATATTTT.

The CDR3 here is CATSDRGAGDTQYF. CDR3 DNA sequence: TGTGCCACCAGTGACAGGGGGGCCGGAGATACGCAGTATTTT. The chain is built from TRBV24-1 and TRBJ2-3, with a tentative D call TRBD1 (7 bases). The V end lost 4 bases, the J end lost 5 bases, and 12 bases lay between the germline ends. CDR1 KGHDR and CDR2 SFDVKD come from the germline V gene. The CDR3 contains 14 residues.

The chain combines TRBV27 with TRBJ2-5; D is unclear. The length of the CDR3 is 13 residues. Germline V gene data show CDR1 as MNHEY and CDR2 as SMNVEV (reference sequence). V shed 7 bases and J shed 4 bases, with 13 bases lying between them. CDR3 sequence: CASKAGWGETQYF. In DNA form, the CDR3 reads TGTGCCAGCAAGGCAGGATGGGGAGAGACCCAGTACTTC.

The chain carries TRBV6-1 and TRBJ2-1, with 7 bases aligning to TRBD2. The germline V gene encodes CDR1 MNHNS and CDR2 SASEGT. V lost 2 bases, J lost 6 bases, and 7 bases stayed unmatched. The CDR3 is 15 residues long. The CDR3 region is CASSETGLLSNEQFF. DNA for the CDR3: TGTGCCAGCAGTGAAACGGGACTACTGAGCAATGAGCAGTTCTTC.

V usage is TRBV6-5 and J usage is TRBJ2-2; D unclear. This CDR3 spans 17 amino acids. Germline V gives CDR1 MNHEY, CDR2 SVGAGI. Trimming took 2 bases from V and 1 from J, leaving 14 bases between them. CDR3 protein: CASSYRAAGGNTGELFF. DNA of the CDR3: TGTGCCAGCAGTTACCGGGCGGCCGGCGGGAACACCGGGGAGCTGTTTTTT.

The rearrangement links TRBV20-1 to TRBJ2-1; 11 bases are shared with TRBD2. This CDR3 contains 19 residues. The germline CDR1 and CDR2 sequences are DFQATT and SNEGSKA (reference sequence). The trim removed 0 bases at V and 6 bases at J, leaving 16 bases unmatched. The chain's CDR3 is CSARDYFASGRLDPNEQFF. As DNA, the CDR3 is TGCAGTGCTAGAGATTATTTTGCTAGCGGGAGGTTGGATCCCAATGAGCAGTTCTTC.

V and J are TRBV9 and TRBJ1-3; weak D call: TRBD1 (5 bases). V dropped 5 bases and J dropped 2 bases, with 14 bases sitting between them. This CDR3 has 15 amino acids. Germline values: CDR1 SGDLS, CDR2 YYNGEE. DNA of the CDR3: TGTGCCAGCAGTTCTTCCGGGGGACCTGGAAACACCATATATTTT. Its translation: CASSSSGGPGNTIYF.

Of note for this clonotype: An end of the junction differs from the germline gene, which may be a read error. V usage is TRBV6-6 and J usage is TRBJ2-6; either TRBD1 or TRBD2 may supply D (5 bases each). This CDR3 is built from 19 residues. Germline CDR1 is MNHNY and CDR2 is SVGAGI (reference sequence). The CDR3 region is CASFTLGVGAHSGANVLIF. DNA of the CDR3: TGTGCCAGCTTCACCCTAGGGGTCGGGGCACACTCTGGGGCCAACGTCCTGATTTTC.

The V and J genes are TRBV5-4 and TRBJ2-6; D is uncertain. V lost 3 bases, J lost 0 bases, and 7 bases lay in between. The CDR3 consists of 15 residues. The germline V gene has CDR1 SGHNT and CDR2 YYREEE (reference sequence). CDR3 amino acids: CASSSAGSGANVLTF. CDR3 coding DNA: TGTGCCAGCAGCTCGGCCGGCTCTGGGGCCAACGTCCTGACTTTC.

CDR3 nucleotide sequence: TGTGCCAGCAGCCAAAGGACCCCAGCAAACACCGGGGAGCTGTTTTTT. It translates to CASSQRTPANTGELFF. This rearrangement joins TRBV3-1 to TRBJ2-2; D gene ambiguous. The CDR3 length is 16 residues. V was pared by 2 bases and J by 2 bases, with 12 bases between. Germline CDR1 and CDR2: LGHDT and YNNKEL (reference sequence). The full variable domain, completed using reference TRBV3-1 and TRBJ2-2, is DTAVSQTPKYLVTQMGNDKSIKCEQNLGHDTMYWYKQDSKKFLKIMFSYNNKELIINETVPNRFSPKSPDKAHLNLHINSLELGDSAVYFCASSQRTPANTGELFFGEGSRLTVL.

V is TRBV7-6 and J is TRBJ2-3, with D unresolved. The V end lost 1 base, the J end lost 8 bases, and 10 bases lay between the germline ends. This CDR3 region has 13 residues. Per germline, CDR1 SGHVS and CDR2 FNYEAQ. The CDR3: CASSLGRRGTQYF. The CDR3 DNA follows: TGTGCCAGCAGCTTAGGGCGGCGAGGTACGCAGTATTTT.

This sequence joins TRBV28 and TRBJ1-4, with D perhaps matching TRBD1 (6 bases). The germline V gene encodes CDR1 MDHEN and CDR2 SYDVKM. V lost 6 bases and J lost 0, with 11 bases in between. This CDR3 comprises 15 residues. In nucleotides, the CDR3 is TGTGCCAGCAGGCAGGGGACTACAACTAATGAAAAACTGTTTTTT. As protein: CASRQGTTTNEKLFF.

A few counts support this clonotype. The genes are TRBV5-1 and TRBJ2-7; D possibly corresponds to TRBD2 (6 bases). V was pared by 4 bases and J by 10 bases, with 15 bases between. Germline CDR1 reads SGHRS; CDR2 reads YFSETQ. This CDR3 spans 12 amino acids. For the CDR3, the DNA is TGCGCCAGCAGCCTGGAGGGACGAAAACAGTACTTC. Its translation is CASSLEGRKQYF. The whole variable domain, remainder taken from reference TRBV5-1 and TRBJ2-7, is KAGVTQTPRYLIKTRGQQVTLSCSPISGHRSVSWYQQTPGQGLQFLFEYFSETQRNKGNFPGRFSGRQFSNSRSEMNVSTLELGDSALYLCASSLEGRKQYFGPGTRLTVT.